The sample holds a few counts of the clone carrying this TCR beta chain. The CDR3 is 14 residues long. With V trimmed by 7 bases and J by 3 bases, 7 bases remained unmatched. Germline assignment: CDR1 SGHRS and CDR2 YFSETQ. The data are from a study of blood T cell repertoires in COVID-19. Study summary: Whether acute or convalescent, the COVID-19 samples came from the United States, Italy and Spain.

The table came from immunoSEQ multiplex PCR; TCRdb's copy has only in-frame clones and leaves some out. The data hold 40,000 to 55,000 clones, with approximately 78% observed a single time. The sequence was collected from a woman aged 50 to 60 with acute COVID-19. Sequenced: PBMCs or T cells enriched from blood (not recorded which). V gene TRBV5-1 combines with J gene TRBJ1-2; 9 bases line up with TRBD1. The CDR3 DNA follows: TGCGCCAGCTTCGAACAGGGGGCCCACTATGGCTACACCTTC. Translated: CASFEQGAHYGYTF.